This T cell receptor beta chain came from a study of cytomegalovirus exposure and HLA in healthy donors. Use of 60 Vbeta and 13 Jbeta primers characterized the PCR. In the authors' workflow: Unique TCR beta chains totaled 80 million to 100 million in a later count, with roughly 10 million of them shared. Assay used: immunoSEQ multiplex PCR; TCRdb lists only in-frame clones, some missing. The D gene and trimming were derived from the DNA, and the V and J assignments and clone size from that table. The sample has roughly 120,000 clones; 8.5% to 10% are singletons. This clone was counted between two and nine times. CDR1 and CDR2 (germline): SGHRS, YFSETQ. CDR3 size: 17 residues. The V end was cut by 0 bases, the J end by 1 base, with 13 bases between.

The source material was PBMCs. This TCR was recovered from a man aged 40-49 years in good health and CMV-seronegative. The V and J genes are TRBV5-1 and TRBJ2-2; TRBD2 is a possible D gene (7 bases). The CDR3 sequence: CASSLGYGGQNTGELFF. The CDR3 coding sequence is TGCGCCAGCAGCTTGGGCTACGGGGGGCAGAACACCGGGGAGCTGTTTTTT.